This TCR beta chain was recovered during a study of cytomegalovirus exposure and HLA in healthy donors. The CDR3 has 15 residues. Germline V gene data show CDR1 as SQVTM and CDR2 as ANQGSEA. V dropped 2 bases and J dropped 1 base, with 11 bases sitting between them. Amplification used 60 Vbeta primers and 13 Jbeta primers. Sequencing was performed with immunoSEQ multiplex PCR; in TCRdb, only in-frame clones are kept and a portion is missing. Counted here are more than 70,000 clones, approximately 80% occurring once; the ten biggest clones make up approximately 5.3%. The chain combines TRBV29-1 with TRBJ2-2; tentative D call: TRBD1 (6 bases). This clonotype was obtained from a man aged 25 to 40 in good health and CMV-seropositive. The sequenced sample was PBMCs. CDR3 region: CSVETDRKNTGELFF. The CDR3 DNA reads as TGCAGCGTTGAAACGGACAGAAAGAACACCGGGGAGCTGTTTTTT.